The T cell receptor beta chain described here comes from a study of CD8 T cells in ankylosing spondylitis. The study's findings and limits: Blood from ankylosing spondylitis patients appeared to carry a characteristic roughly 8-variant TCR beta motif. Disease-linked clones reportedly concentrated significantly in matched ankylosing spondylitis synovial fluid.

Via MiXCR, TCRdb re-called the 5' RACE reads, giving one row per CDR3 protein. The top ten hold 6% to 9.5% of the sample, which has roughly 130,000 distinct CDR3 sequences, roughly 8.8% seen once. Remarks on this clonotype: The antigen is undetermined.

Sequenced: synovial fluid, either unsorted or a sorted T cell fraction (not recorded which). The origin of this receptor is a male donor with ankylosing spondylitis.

In nucleotides, the CDR3 is TGCGCCAGCAGCTTAAATTTCGGGACTAGCAGCAATGAGCAGTTCTTC. The encoded protein is CASSLNFGTSSNEQFF. The chain carries TRBV5-1 and TRBJ2-1; 9 bases align to TRBD2. The length of the CDR3 is 16 residues. Germline CDR1 reads SGHRS; CDR2 reads YFSETQ. Trimming removed 2 bases from V and 6 bases from J; junction bases left unmatched: 9. Together with reference TRBV5-1 and TRBJ2-1, the CDR3 gives the full variable domain: KAGVTQTPRYLIKTRGQQVTLSCSPISGHRSVSWYQQTPGQGLQFLFEYFSETQRNKGNFPGRFSGRQFSNSRSEMNVSTLELGDSALYLCASSLNFGTSSNEQFFGPGTRLTVL.